A selection of T cell receptor beta chains follows, all from one sample in a study of shared clonotypes between healthy human individuals. Sequenced by immunoSEQ multiplex PCR; TCRdb stores in-frame clones only, minus some. The sample contains 2 million to 2.5 million clones, roughly 95% of which appear only once. The source material was naive CD4+ T cells sorted from blood. The receptors here all came from a man in his late teens or twenties in good health. CDR3s include the opening cysteine and the closing phenylalanine or tryptophan. The D gene is left open where the match is weak. Only some rows state a clone size, as once, few, many or a class for expanded clones.

TRBJ2-1 | NA | NA | TRBV7-2 | CASRRAEFSYNEQFF | TGTGCCAGCAGGCGGGCGGAATTCTCCTACAATGAGCAGTTCTTC
TRBJ2-1 | NA | NA | TRBV11-2 | CASSYSGSNNEQFF | TGTGCCAGCAGCTACTCCGGGTCCAACAATGAGCAGTTCTTC
TRBJ1-3 | NA | NA | TRBV5-1 | CASSLVGGYSGNTIYF | TGCGCCAGCAGCTTGGTTGGGGGGTACTCTGGAAACACCATATATTTT
TRBJ2-7 | NA | NA | TRBV11-3 | CASSLGSYEQYF | TGTGCCAGCAGCTTAGGGTCCTACGAGCAGTACTTC
TRBJ2-3 | NA | TRBD2 | TRBV27 | CASLKTGSGRLKKDTQYF | TGTGCCAGCCTAAAGACGGGTAGCGGGAGGTTAAAGAAAGATACGCAGTATTTT
TRBJ1-5 | few | NA | TRBV5-1 | CASSLEPGYSNQPQHF | TGCGCCAGCAGCTTGGAACCGGGATATAGCAATCAGCCCCAGCATTTT
TRBJ2-7 | NA | NA | TRBV12-2 | CASRSGPRGPTSYEQYF | TGTGCAAGTCGCTCAGGGCCCCGTGGGCCTACCTCCTACGAGCAGTACTTC
TRBJ2-3 | NA | NA | TRBV5-4 | CASSSRTQTFTDTQYF | TGTGCCAGCAGCTCGCGGACACAAACCTTCACAGATACGCAGTATTTT
TRBJ1-1 | NA | NA | TRBV30 | CAWRNSKGTEAFF | TGTGCCTGGAGGAACTCGAAGGGCACTGAAGCTTTCTTT
TRBJ1-6 | NA | NA | TRBV10-3 | CAISAGGSYNSPLHF | TGTGCCATCAGTGCCGGGGGCTCCTATAATTCACCCCTCCACTTT
TRBJ1-2 | NA | NA | TRBV4-1 | CASSPPDRDGYTF | TGCGCCAGCAGCCCGCCGGACAGAGATGGCTACACCTTC
TRBJ2-7 | NA | TRBD2 | TRBV5-4 | CASSLDGLAGHEQYF | TGTGCCAGCAGCTTGGATGGACTAGCGGGCCACGAGCAGTACTTC
TRBJ1-1 | NA | NA | TRBV28 | CASSLRAGGTEAFF | TGTGCCAGCAGTTTACGGGCAGGTGGGACTGAAGCTTTCTTT
TRBJ1-4 | once | NA | TRBV7-2 | CASSLGAGTIEKLFF | TGTGCCAGCAGCTTAGGGGCCGGGACGATTGAAAAACTGTTTTTT
TRBJ1-2 | once | TRBD1 | TRBV7-8 | CASSLRTGNYGYTF | TGTGCCAGCAGCCTAAGGACAGGAAACTATGGCTACACCTTC